The present T cell receptor (beta chain) was sequenced within a study of cytomegalovirus exposure and HLA in healthy donors. Method: immunoSEQ multiplex PCR; TCRdb's copy keeps in-frame clones and lacks some. The sample shows 75,000 to 90,000 clones, 90% to 95% of them seen only once. V was cut by 4 bases and J by 3 bases, with 11 bases left in between. Germline values: CDR1 SGDLS, CDR2 YYNGEE. The CDR3 contains 13 residues. This TCR was recovered from a woman aged 18 to 35 in good health and CMV-seronegative. Sequencing was performed on PBMCs. The chain couples TRBV9 to TRBJ2-7, with D perhaps matching TRBD2 (6 bases). For the CDR3, the DNA is TGTGCCAGCAGCTCCGGGGGAGGCTACGAGCAGTACTTC. It encodes CASSSGGGYEQYF.